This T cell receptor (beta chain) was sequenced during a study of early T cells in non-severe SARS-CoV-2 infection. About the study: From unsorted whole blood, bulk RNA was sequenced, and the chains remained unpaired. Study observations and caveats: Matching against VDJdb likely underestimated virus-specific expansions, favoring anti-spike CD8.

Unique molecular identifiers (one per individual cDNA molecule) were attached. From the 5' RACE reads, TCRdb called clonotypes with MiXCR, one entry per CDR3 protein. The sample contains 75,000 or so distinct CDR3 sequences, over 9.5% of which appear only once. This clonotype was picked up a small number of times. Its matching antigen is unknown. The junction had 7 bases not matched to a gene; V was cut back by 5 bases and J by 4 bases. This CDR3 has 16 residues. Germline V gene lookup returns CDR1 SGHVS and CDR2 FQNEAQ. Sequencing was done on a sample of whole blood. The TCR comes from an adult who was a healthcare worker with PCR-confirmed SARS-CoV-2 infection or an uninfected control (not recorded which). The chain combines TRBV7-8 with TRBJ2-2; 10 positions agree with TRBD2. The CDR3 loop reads CASSQLAGIPTGELFF. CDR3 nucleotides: TGTGCCAGCAGCCAACTAGCGGGGATACCCACCGGGGAGCTGTTTTTT.